This T cell receptor (beta chain) was sequenced in a study of somatic mutations in cytotoxic T cells in rheumatoid arthritis. Overall study results and limits: The top CD8+ clone topped 20% of CD8+ cells in about an eighth of the roughly 60 patients.

On this clone itself: Its cognate antigen is unknown.

In the original processing: Seldom did patient CD8+ clones exceeding 1% match published virus-specific TCRB sequences. Sequencing was performed with immunoSEQ multiplex PCR; in TCRdb, only in-frame clones are kept and a portion is missing. The DNA gave D and trimming, while V, J and clone size come from that table. The sample includes about 5,000 clones, 82% seen only once; the top ten take roughly 4.4%. The CDR3 runs 12 residues. The V gene lost 3 bases and the J gene lost 8 bases, with 7 bases spanning the gap. CDR1 is MNHEY, CDR2 SMNVEV, per germline (reference sequence). Material: CD8+ T cells sorted from blood. This sequence originates from an adult with rheumatoid arthritis. The V call is TRBV27, the J call TRBJ2-2; D ambiguous. CDR3 sequence reads: CASSLPEGELFF. The CDR3 DNA is TGTGCCAGCAGTTTGCCGGAAGGGGAGCTGTTTTTT.